These T cell receptor beta chains were read from a single sample in a study of cytomegalovirus exposure and HLA in healthy donors. Using immunoSEQ multiplex PCR, the repertoire was profiled, and TCRdb retains in-frame clones only, with some absent. The sample includes about 110,000 clones, over 80% seen only once; the top ten take under 6.5%. The sample was PBMCs. These receptors were taken from a man in his late teens or twenties in good health and CMV-seronegative. The CDR3 runs from the conserved cysteine through the conserved F or W. A D gene is named only where the DNA matches it firmly.

>TRBD1|TRBV9
CASSLGQGEQPQHF
>TRBD2|TRBV6-1
CASSEMTSGSYEQYF
>-|TRBV19
CASSMSGGMNTEAFF
>-|TRBV30
CAWGEQRAYEQYF
>-|TRBV2
CASSDSQPQHF
>TRBD1|TRBV5-1
CASSPEGTGRSGYTF
>TRBD1|TRBV2
CASRATGGASDTQYF
>-|TRBV6-5
CASSYSERTYEQYF
>TRBD1|TRBV7-9
CASSSLGQGAYFYGYTF
>TRBD2|TRBV29-1
CSVRTSGVNTGELFF
>TRBD2|TRBV7-9
CASSLVGGSAYEQYF
>-|TRBV5-1
CASSRGTTNTGELFF
>-|TRBV7-2
CASSFQGQRYQPQHF
>-|TRBV9
CASSSGGARYNEQFF
>TRBD1|TRBV10-3
CAISTPGQGMTDTQYF
>-|TRBV10-3
CAISESGSAPNQPQHF
>TRBD2|TRBV19
CASSIRTSFGTQYF
>TRBD1|TRBV5-6
CASSPGQGANQPQHF
>-|TRBV6-5
CASSYSAGTNYGYTF
>-|TRBV30
CAWKRSSYEQYF
>TRBD2|TRBV11-1
CASSLGGAGVGDEQFF
>TRBD1|TRBV28
CASRVTGALLYEQYF
>TRBD1|TRBV30
CAWSLGMEGAAGNTIYF
>-|TRBV2
CASRSTGNEQFF
>TRBD1|TRBV7-9
CASSASPDRGRTEAFF
>TRBD2|TRBV9
CASSAGPGTSGRRSYNEQFF
>TRBD1|TRBV4-3
CASSQERDSLYGYTF
>TRBD1|TRBV5-4
CASSLWDRASYEQYF
>TRBD1|TRBV7-6
CASSPGTGGTADTQYF
>TRBD2|TRBV10-2
CASSQGGGRVTDTQYF
>-|TRBV29-1
CSVDGEGNGYTF
>TRBD1|TRBV28
CASSSPFRGQARSEQYF
>TRBD1|TRBV28
CASSLGQGGNTIYF
>TRBD1|TRBV10-3
CAIRGTEETQYF
>TRBD1|TRBV11-2
CASSLGGQGARGAFF
>TRBD2|TRBV11-2
CASKLSRTSGGHYEQYF
>TRBD2|TRBV10-3
CAISLSGLAGAGETQYF
>-|TRBV6-1
CASSERLADTQYF
>-|TRBV5-1
CASSSREGTEAFF
>-|TRBV20-1
CSARRGEQFF
>TRBD1|TRBV5-1
CASSFGQGSGGYTF
>-|TRBV19
CASRGRARNQPQHF
>-|TRBV2
CASSEEVAGADGYTF
>TRBD1|TRBV7-2
CASSSSPRDRVTEAFF
>-|TRBV6-5
CASSSLRAWDTQYF
>-|TRBV28
CASSLTNHLGTQYF
>TRBD1|TRBV5-1
CASSKQGENTEAFF
>-|TRBV21-1
CASSKGSGNTQYF
>-|TRBV6-1
CASSESARGNTEAFF
>-|TRBV10-3
CAISQGGPQETQYF
>TRBD2|TRBV27
CASSWASGRNEQFF
>-|TRBV5-6
CASSLAGSGPQHF